What follows are 23 T cell receptor beta chains derived from one specimen sequenced in a study of OX40 agonist ivuxolimab in advanced cancers. Method: immunoSEQ multiplex PCR; TCRdb's copy keeps in-frame clones and lacks some. In the table there are about 46,000 clones, about 90% of which are singletons. The sequenced sample was CD4+ or CD8+ T cells sorted from blood, obtained in a trial of the OX40 agonist ivuxolimab. These receptor sequences come from an adult with an advanced solid tumor such as melanoma, head and neck, liver or kidney cancer.

This clone has only one observation. This rearrangement joins TRBV4-3 to TRBJ2-5; maybe TRBD2 (6 bases). Per the germline V gene, CDR1 is LGHNA and CDR2 is YSLEER. The CDR3 loop spans 15 amino acids. The ends were cut back, 1 base at V and 3 bases at J, with 12 bases in the middle. In DNA, the CDR3 is TGCGCCAGCAGCCAAGGCTCCGGGACTGAAGAGACCCAGTACTTC. This gives the protein CASSQGSGTEETQYF.

The chain couples TRBV7-9 to TRBJ2-7; 7 bases map to TRBD2. Trimming took 5 bases from V and 6 from J; bases not matched to a gene: 7. The CDR3 sequence is 13 residues long. Germline V lookup: CDR1 SEHNR, CDR2 FQNEAQ (reference sequence). Here the CDR3 reads CASSPAGVPEQYF. Here the CDR3 DNA reads TGTGCCAGCAGCCCGGCGGGAGTTCCCGAGCAGTACTTC.

J is TRBJ2-3 and V is TRBV2; D uncertain. The V and J ends lost 6 bases and 4 bases respectively, with 8 bases between them. The CDR3 contains 12 residues. Looked up from germline, CDR1 is SNHLY and CDR2 is FYNNEI. In DNA form, the CDR3 reads TGTGCCAGCAGGACTTTAGCAGATACGCAGTATTTT. This gives the protein CASRTLADTQYF.

V gene TRBV19 combines with J gene TRBJ1-2; TRBD1 matches at 12 bases. CDR1 and CDR2 (germline): LNHDA, SQIVND (reference sequence). The CDR3 contains 15 residues. Unmatched junction bases numbered 8, after V lost 7 bases and J lost 5 bases. CDR3 in amino acids: CASTPRGQGAYGYTF. The CDR3 DNA sequence: TGTGCCAGTACCCCCCGGGGACAGGGGGCGTATGGCTACACCTTC.

The V gene is TRBV5-6, the J gene TRBJ2-3, with D possibly matching TRBD2 (6 bases). There are 16 residues in the CDR3. Trimming pared 2 bases from V and 1 base from J, leaving 14 bases between. The germline gives CDR1 SGHDT, CDR2 YYEEEE. In DNA, the CDR3 is TGTGCCAGCAGCTTCTTACTAGCCGTCCGCACAGATACGCAGTATTTT. Its protein product is CASSFLLAVRTDTQYF.

This chain uses TRBV7-6 with TRBJ2-7; 9 nucleotides line up with TRBD1. This CDR3 is built from 18 residues. Germline values: CDR1 SGHVS, CDR2 FNYEAQ. V lost 7 bases and J lost 1; bases outside the gene matches: 17. CDR3 loop: CASTEMLGGQGISYEQYF. CDR3 DNA sequence: TGTGCCAGCACCGAAATGTTGGGTGGACAGGGGATTTCCTACGAGCAGTACTTC. The full variable domain, completed using reference TRBV7-6 and TRBJ2-7, is GAGVSQSPRYKVTKRGQDVALRCDPISGHVSLYWYRQALGQGPEFLTYFNYEAQQDKSGLPNDRFSAERPEGSISTLTIQRTEQRDSAMYRCASTEMLGGQGISYEQYFGPGTRLTVT.

This clone was seen a single time. This sequence joins TRBV29-1 and TRBJ1-1; unclear D gene. Germline CDR1 and CDR2: SQVTM and ANQGSEA. The V end lost 8 bases, the J end lost 6 bases, and 19 bases lay between the germline ends. This CDR3 is 13 amino acids long. The CDR3 spells CSIWISGRSEAFF. CDR3 sequence (DNA): TGCAGCATATGGATCAGCGGGAGGTCTGAAGCTTTCTTT.

This rearrangement joins TRBV6-4 to TRBJ2-1; weak D call: TRBD2 (6 bases). V was pared by 3 bases and J by 8 bases, with 11 bases between. The CDR3 consists of 13 residues. Germline-derived CDR1 and CDR2 are MRHNA and SNTAGT. The CDR3, as DNA: TGTGCCAGCAGTGAGTCTAGCGACGATGAGCAGTTCTTC. Amino acid sequence: CASSESSDDEQFF.

The V and J genes are TRBV10-3 and TRBJ1-5; 8 nucleotides align to TRBD1. CDR3 length: 14 residues. V lost 6 bases to trimming and J lost 3 bases; unmatched junction nucleotides: 4. Germline loops: CDR1 ENHRY, CDR2 SYGVKD. CDR3 coding DNA: TGTGCCATCAGCGAGGACAGGGCCAATCAGCCCCAGCATTTT. This gives the protein CAISEDRANQPQHF.

The chain has TRBV5-4 and TRBJ1-3; 7 bases line up with TRBD1. The CDR3 totals 15 residues. CDR1 and CDR2 from the germline V gene are SGHNT and YYREEE (reference sequence). Trimming removed 0 bases from V and 2 bases from J; junction bases left unmatched: 2. CDR3 in DNA: TGTGCCAGCAGCTTGGGCAGGGGGACTGGAAACACCATATATTTT. Translated: CASSLGRGTGNTIYF.

V gene TRBV11-3 combines with J gene TRBJ2-7; the D gene is possibly TRBD2 (5 bases). The CDR3 is 13 residues long. V was shortened by 4 bases and J by 5 bases, with 12 bases between the two germline ends. Germline-derived CDR1 and CDR2 are SGHNT and YENEEA. The CDR3 loop reads CASSSEYGDEQYF. CDR3 nucleotide sequence: TGTGCCAGCAGCTCCGAGTACGGGGACGAGCAGTACTTC.

The rearrangement uses TRBV11-2 and TRBJ2-7; 8 bases align to TRBD1. The CDR3 contains 15 residues. Germline CDR1 SGHAT, CDR2 FQNNGV. The V gene end was trimmed by 5 bases and the J gene end by 3 bases; junction bases not matched to a gene: 9. The CDR3 DNA reads TGTGCCAGCAGCGAAAGGACAGGGACACTCTACGAGCAGTACTTC. Translation: CASSERTGTLYEQYF.

The chain carries TRBV2 and TRBJ2-5; 9 nucleotides line up with TRBD2. This CDR3 is 15 amino acids long. Germline trimming cut 6 bases from V and 1 base from J; bases unmatched to any gene: 6. Germline values: CDR1 SNHLY, CDR2 FYNNEI. The CDR3 nucleotides read TGTGCCAGCAGCTCCTTAGCGGGGGCCCAAGAGACCCAGTACTTC. Protein: CASSSLAGAQETQYF.

The CDR3 bases are TGCGCCAGCAGCTTGGGGTTAGGAGGAAGCACCGGGGAGCTGTTTTTT. Residues: CASSLGLGGSTGELFF. The chain employs TRBV5-1 and TRBJ2-2; perhaps TRBD2 as D (5 bases). This CDR3 region has 16 residues. Germline CDR1 SGHRS, CDR2 YFSETQ. Trimming took off 0 bases at V and 4 bases at J, with 13 bases between the two ends.

In DNA form, the CDR3 reads TGTGCCAGCAGCGAGGGTCTAGCGGGAGCTTGGGAGACCCAGTACTTC. Amino acids: CASSEGLAGAWETQYF. The rearrangement joins TRBV9 to TRBJ2-5; 10 bases line up with TRBD2. The CDR3 is 16 residues long. Germline lookup yields CDR1 SGDLS and CDR2 YYNGEE. The V and J ends lost 3 bases and 5 bases, in that order; junction bases with no gene match: 10.

This clone was counted between two and nine times. CDR3 sequence: CASSSHQAQSGNTIYF. The CDR3 coding sequence is TGTGCCAGCAGCTCGCATCAAGCCCAGAGCGGAAACACCATATATTTT. The chain couples TRBV5-5 to TRBJ1-3; no clear D gene. The length of the CDR3 is 16 residues. V lost 3 bases and J lost 4, with 17 bases in between. CDR1 and CDR2 (germline): SGHKS, YYEKEE (reference sequence).

The CDR3, as DNA: TGTGCCAGCAGCCAAGAGCAGGGAGCAACTAATGAAAAACTGTTTTTT. Protein product: CASSQEQGATNEKLFF. The chain employs TRBV4-2 and TRBJ1-4; tentatively, D is TRBD1 (5 bases). V lost 0 bases to trimming and J lost 0 bases, with 8 bases between them. CDR1 is LGHNA, CDR2 YNFKEQ, per germline. The CDR3 is 16 amino acids.

The V call is TRBV11-2, the J call TRBJ2-7, with D maybe TRBD2 (6 bases). Germline-derived CDR1 and CDR2 are SGHAT and FQNNGV. Trimming pared 9 bases from V and 3 bases from J, leaving 21 bases between. The CDR3 extends over 15 amino acids. Here the CDR3 reads CASKLTNGGSYEQYF. CDR3 sequence (DNA): TGTGCCAGTAAACTTACGAACGGGGGTAGCTACGAGCAGTACTTC.

This clone came up a few times. The V gene is TRBV6-1, the J gene TRBJ2-7, with D perhaps matching TRBD1 or TRBD2 (5 bases each). This CDR3 region has 15 residues. Germline CDR1 MNHNS, CDR2 SASEGT. V was pared by 2 bases and J by 0 bases, with 11 bases between. The CDR3 DNA sequence: TGTGCCAGCAGTGAAAGAGGGGTGGACTCCTACGAGCAGTACTTC. Protein: CASSERGVDSYEQYF.

Details on this clone: One junction end does not reproduce the germline sequence, and a read error may be involved. The rearrangement joins TRBV6-1 to TRBJ1-4; no firm D call. The CDR3 totals 15 residues. Germline CDR1 and CDR2: MNHNS and SASEGT. This chain's CDR3 is CASSLNEGGDEKLFF. CDR3 sequence (DNA): TGTGCCAGCAGTCTGAACGAGGGTGGGGATGAGAAACTGTTTTTT.

With respect to this clone: A junction end diverges from the germline sequence, so it may reflect a read error. The V and J genes are TRBV5-5 and TRBJ2-5; TRBD2 matches 7 bases. The germline V gene has CDR1 SGHKS and CDR2 YYEKEE (reference sequence). CDR3 length: 15 amino acids. The CDR3 nucleotides read TGTGTCAGCAGCTGGTTGGGAGGGACGGGAGAGACCCAGTACTTC. Its translation: CVSSWLGGTGETQYF.

CDR3 sequence (DNA): TGTGCCAGCAGCTCGAAAACAGGGGCGACAAAAACCTACAATGAGCAGTTCTTC. This gives the protein CASSSKTGATKTYNEQFF. The chain joins TRBV5-4 to TRBJ2-1, with 7 bases identical to TRBD1. Germline assignment: CDR1 SGHNT and CDR2 YYREEE (reference sequence). J was trimmed by 2 bases and V by 3 bases; bases with no gene match: 14. CDR3 length: 18 residues.

The chain is built from TRBV5-1 and TRBJ1-5; 10 bases are shared with TRBD1. The V segment lost 4 bases and the J segment 5 bases; nucleotides outside the gene matches: 3. The CDR3 totals 14 residues. Germline assignment: CDR1 SGHRS and CDR2 YFSETQ. The CDR3 DNA follows: TGCGCCAGCAGCCTAGGGACAGGGGATCAGCCCCAGCATTTT. Translation: CASSLGTGDQPQHF.